The clone carrying this T cell receptor beta chain was observed a handful of times. These data originate in a study of T cells in Graves' hyperthyroidism and ophthalmopathy. The V end was cut by 1 base, the J end by 1 base, with 13 bases between. This CDR3 is built from 17 residues. Germline assignment: CDR1 LNHDA and CDR2 SQIVND (reference sequence). The TCR beta CDR3 regions underwent amplification using RNA transcripts as the source. First-round RT-PCR with HTBI primers amplified the TCR CDR3 region. TCRdb analysed the multiplex PCR reads with MiXCR anew, one entry per CDR3 protein. The sample contains some 760,000 distinct CDR3 sequences, about 15% of which appear only once.

The sample was blood. The gene calls are TRBV19 and TRBJ2-2, with a weak D call TRBD2 (5 bases). The receptor was derived from a woman aged 18-35 years with Graves' hyperthyroidism. CDR3 sequence reads: CASSIVVARGNTGELFF. CDR3 nucleotide sequence: TGTGCCAGTAGTATAGTTGTGGCCCGGGGGAACACCGGGGAGCTGTTTTTT.